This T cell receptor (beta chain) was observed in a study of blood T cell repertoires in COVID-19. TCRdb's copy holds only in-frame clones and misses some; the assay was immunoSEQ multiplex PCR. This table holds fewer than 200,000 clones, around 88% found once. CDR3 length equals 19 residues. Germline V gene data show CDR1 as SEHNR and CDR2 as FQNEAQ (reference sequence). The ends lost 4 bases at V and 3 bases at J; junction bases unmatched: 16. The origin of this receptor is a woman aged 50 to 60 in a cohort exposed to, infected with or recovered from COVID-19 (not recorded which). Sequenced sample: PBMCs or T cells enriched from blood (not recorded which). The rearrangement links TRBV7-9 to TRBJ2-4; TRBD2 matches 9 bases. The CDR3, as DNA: TGTGCCAGCAGCTCGATCGTTCCCACTAGCGGGCTTGGCAAAAACATTCAGTACTTC. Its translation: CASSSIVPTSGLGKNIQYF.